This T cell receptor beta chain stems from a study of human T cells and chemical hapten exposure. As for the study in general: Patches that contained 0.01% DPC were applied to the upper back and read at 6 days. Findings of the study overall: The study found that DPC sensitization did not change TCRs above 1 in 1000 frequency. Counts of TCRs expanded at PT1 correlated positively with patch test score.

Time point here: patch test 2, 6 weeks after DPC sensitization. Noted treatment: therapeutic diphenylcyclopropenone sensitization with weekly scalp DPC. The donor pool consisted of alopecia patients aged 18 to 70 years, considered suitable for DPC. Concerning this clonotype itself: Its antigen is still unknown.

A single record per CDR3 protein comes from TCRdb applying MiXCR to the RACE reads. This table holds over 130,000 distinct CDR3 sequences, 10% to 15% found once. CDR3 length: 17 amino acids. The germline CDR1 and CDR2 sequences are MNHEY and SVGAGI. After removal of 5 bases from V and 5 bases from J, the junction contained 15 bases not matched to a gene. This sequence joins TRBV6-5 and TRBJ2-5; TRBD1 agrees at 9 bases. This sample comprised whole blood, obtained in connection with sensitization to the hapten diphenylcyclopropenone (DPC). The receptor was isolated from a woman in her 50s with alopecia areata. Some clones in this sample may be carry-over from other donors' samples. Here the CDR3 DNA reads TGTGCCAGCAGTGCCGGACTCTTAACAGGGGGCGGTGAGACCCAGTACTTC. It codes for CASSAGLLTGGGETQYF.